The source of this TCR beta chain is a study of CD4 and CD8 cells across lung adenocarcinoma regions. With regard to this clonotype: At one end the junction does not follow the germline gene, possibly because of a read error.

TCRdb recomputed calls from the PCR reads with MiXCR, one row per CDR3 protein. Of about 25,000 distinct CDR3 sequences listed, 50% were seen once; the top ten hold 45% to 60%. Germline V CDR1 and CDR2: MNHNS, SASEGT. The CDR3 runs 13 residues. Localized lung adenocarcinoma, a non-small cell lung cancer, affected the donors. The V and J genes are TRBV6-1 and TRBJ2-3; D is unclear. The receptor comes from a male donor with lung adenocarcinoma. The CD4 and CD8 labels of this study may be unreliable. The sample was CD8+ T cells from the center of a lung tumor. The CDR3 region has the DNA TGTGCCAGCAGGCCAGTGTGCACAGATACGCTGTATTTT. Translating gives CASRPVCTDTLYF.